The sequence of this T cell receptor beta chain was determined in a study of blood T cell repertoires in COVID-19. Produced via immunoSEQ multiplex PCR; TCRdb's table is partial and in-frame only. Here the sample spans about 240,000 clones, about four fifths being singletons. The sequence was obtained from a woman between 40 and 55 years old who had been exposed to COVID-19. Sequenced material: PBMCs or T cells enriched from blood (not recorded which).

The CDR3 DNA follows: TGTGCCAGCAGTCCATCAATTTACAGGGAAAACACTGAAGCTTTCTTT. Protein sequence: CASSPSIYRENTEAFF. The chain uses TRBV27 and TRBJ1-1; perhaps TRBD1 as D (6 bases). The CDR3 sequence is 16 residues long. Trimming took off 5 bases at V and 2 bases at J, with 18 bases between the two ends. Germline-derived CDR1 and CDR2 are MNHEY and SMNVEV (reference sequence).